This entry lists 26 T cell receptor beta chains sequenced from one sample in a study of T-cell reconstitution after alpha-beta-depleted transplantation in children. Unique molecular identifiers were incorporated during preparation of the TCRbeta library. TCRdb reprocessed the PCR reads with MiXCR, giving one entry per CDR3 protein. This table has roughly 170,000 distinct CDR3 sequences, 6% to 7% appearing once. Sequencing was performed on PBMCs from the stem cell graft donor, taken from the stem cell graft. All receptors come from a human donor who donated a stem cell graft to a child with Wiskott-Aldrich syndrome.

The table lists this clonotype with many counts. The chain carries TRBV4-3 and TRBJ2-3; TRBD2 matches 14 bases. This CDR3 has 18 residues. Trimming removed 4 bases from V and 0 bases from J; junction bases left unmatched: 6. Germline-derived CDR1 and CDR2 are LGHNA and YSLEER. CDR3 nucleotide sequence: TGCGCCAGCAGCCCGCGACTAGCGGGAGGGCCTAGCACAGATACGCAGTATTTT. Translation gives CASSPRLAGGPSTDTQYF.

This clonotype was recorded at least ten times. This chain links TRBV20-1 with TRBJ1-2, with D possibly TRBD1 on 6 matching bases. V dropped 5 bases and J dropped 4 bases, with 11 bases sitting between them. This CDR3 region has 12 residues. Germline CDR1 and CDR2: DFQATT and SNEGSKA (reference sequence). The CDR3 is CSAHDRLYGYTF. CDR3 sequence (DNA): TGCAGTGCTCACGACAGGCTCTATGGCTACACCTTC.

This clonotype was detected many times. The CDR3 here is CATARVPKPSIEQFF. CDR3 coding DNA: TGTGCCACAGCACGGGTCCCCAAGCCCTCAATAGAGCAGTTCTTC. This rearrangement joins TRBV6-1 to TRBJ2-1; D is uncertain. The CDR3 is made up of 15 amino acids. The V gene lost 10 bases and the J gene lost 10 bases, with 26 bases spanning the gap. Germline CDR1 MNHNS, CDR2 SASEGT.

This clonotype was detected many times. The chain couples TRBV12-3 or TRBV12-4 to TRBJ2-1, with a weak D call TRBD1 (6 bases). The CDR3 sequence is 13 residues long. Trimming pared 6 bases from V and 6 bases from J, leaving 12 bases between. Here the CDR3 reads CASRSGTFNEQFF. DNA of the CDR3: TGTGCCAGCAGGTCCGGGACATTCAATGAGCAGTTCTTC.

This clonotype appeared many times. V is TRBV7-9 and J is TRBJ2-7; D might be TRBD1 or TRBD2, each matching 6 bases. In germline, CDR1 is SEHNR, CDR2 FQNEAQ (reference sequence). The CDR3 length is 14 residues. V was clipped by 1 base and J by 7 bases, with 14 bases between them. In nucleotides, the CDR3 is TGTGCCAGCAGCTTAGAGGGGGGCCGGGGTGAGCAGTACTTC. Translation: CASSLEGGRGEQYF.

The sample holds many counts of this clonotype. The V gene is TRBV24-1, the J gene TRBJ1-1; D remains unclear. The germline V and J ends were trimmed by 8 bases and 1 base, with 16 bases remaining between them. The germline V gene encodes CDR1 KGHDR and CDR2 SFDVKD. This CDR3 spans 15 amino acids. The CDR3 DNA follows: TGTGCCACCAAGTCCCAGCAATTAAAGAACACTGAAGCTTTCTTT. It translates to CATKSQQLKNTEAFF.

The table lists this clonotype with a few counts. The V and J genes are TRBV5-6 and TRBJ2-1; possible D gene TRBD1, 6 bases. V was clipped by 3 bases and J by 0 bases, with 13 bases between them. Germline V gene lookup returns CDR1 SGHDT and CDR2 YYEEEE. The CDR3 has 16 residues. The CDR3 loop reads CASSSSTGRSYNEQFF. Written as DNA, the CDR3 is TGTGCCAGCAGCTCTTCGACAGGCCGCTCCTACAATGAGCAGTTCTTC.

In its sample, this clonotype was seen many times. The V and J genes are TRBV12-3 or TRBV12-4 and TRBJ1-5; no firm D call. The CDR3 is made up of 12 amino acids. Between the trimmed V and J ends, which lost 6 bases and 4 bases, there was a span of 7 bases. The CDR3 loop reads CASRRQNQPQHF. The DNA for the CDR3 is TGTGCCAGCAGACGTCAGAATCAGCCCCAGCATTTT.

This clonotype was counted many times. The chain's CDR3 is CASSLAMDQPQHF. The CDR3 DNA reads TGCGCCAGCAGCTTGGCCATGGATCAGCCCCAGCATTTT. J is TRBJ1-5 and V is TRBV5-1; D call uncertain. With 0 bases removed from V and 5 bases from J, the gap between germline ends came to 6 bases. Germline CDR1 and CDR2: SGHRS and YFSETQ. This CDR3 spans 13 amino acids.

Ten or more counts support this clonotype. This chain uses TRBV29-1 with TRBJ2-5; D tentatively fits TRBD1 or TRBD2 (5 bases each). The CDR3 consists of 13 residues. V lost 4 bases, J lost 5 bases, and 14 bases lay in between. Germline loops: CDR1 SQVTM, CDR2 ANQGSEA. CDR3 sequence reads: CSVGDQRWETQYF. The DNA for the CDR3 is TGCAGCGTTGGGGACCAGCGGTGGGAGACCCAGTACTTC.

This clonotype was seen ten or more times. The V gene is TRBV12-3 or TRBV12-4, the J gene TRBJ2-7; no reliable D call. The V end lost 3 bases, the J end lost 5 bases, and 5 bases lay between the germline ends. The CDR3 is 11 residues long. The DNA of the CDR3 is TGTGCCAGCAGTTTCGTGAACGAGCAGTACTTC. This encodes CASSFVNEQYF.

This clonotype was observed many times. This chain connects TRBV7-8 to TRBJ1-1, with TRBD1 matching over 7 bases. V gave up 5 bases and J gave up 4 bases; unmatched junction bases: 10. The CDR3 covers 15 residues. Germline V gives CDR1 SGHVS, CDR2 FQNEAQ. The CDR3 region is CASSLLGQAGTEAFF. The CDR3 DNA reads TGTGCCAGCAGCCTGCTAGGACAGGCGGGCACTGAAGCTTTCTTT.

This clonotype was seen many times. The chain carries TRBV6-5 and TRBJ2-5; no reliable D call. V lost 2 bases and J 5 bases, leaving 6 bases between the germline ends. From germline, CDR1 is MNHEY and CDR2 SVGAGI. The CDR3 has 12 residues. CDR3 coding DNA: TGTGCCAGCAGTTACGAAGGGGAGACCCAGTACTTC. Its translation: CASSYEGETQYF.

This clonotype has more than one count but fewer than ten. The J gene is TRBJ2-5, the V gene TRBV5-1; 10 bases align to TRBD2. The CDR3 totals 14 residues. Germline V gives CDR1 SGHRS, CDR2 YFSETQ. Germline trimming cut 8 bases from V and 5 bases from J; bases unmatched to any gene: 9. The chain's CDR3 is CASQGLAFRETQYF. For the CDR3, the DNA is TGCGCCAGTCAGGGACTAGCGTTTCGTGAGACCCAGTACTTC.

This clonotype came up many times. An end of the junction differs from the germline gene, which may be a read error. The chain employs TRBV6-5 and TRBJ2-3; D might be TRBD1 or TRBD2, each matching 7 bases. The CDR3 extends over 13 amino acids. CDR1 and CDR2 (germline): MNHEY, SVGAGI. The CDR3 DNA sequence: TGTGCCAGCAGTTTCACGACAGGGAGGGATATAACTTTT. Translating gives CASSFTTGRDITF.

This rearrangement joins TRBV30 to TRBJ2-1; no clear D gene. Germline assignment: CDR1 GTSNPN and CDR2 SVGIG (reference sequence). Trimming left V 4 bases short and J 0 bases short, with 10 bases between. The CDR3 runs 14 residues. The CDR3 here is CAWTGPSSYNEQFF. The DNA for the CDR3 is TGTGCCTGGACCGGACCTAGCTCCTACAATGAGCAGTTCTTC.

This clonotype was observed many times. This chain links TRBV20-1 with TRBJ1-1; 8 bases are a match to TRBD1. The V gene end was trimmed by 3 bases and the J gene end by 13 bases; junction bases not matched to a gene: 7. Germline CDR1 DFQATT, CDR2 SNEGSKA (reference sequence). This CDR3 is 11 amino acids long. This CDR3 reads CSARQDREVFF. CDR3 nucleotide sequence: TGCAGTGCTAGGCAGGACAGGGAGGTTTTCTTT.

This clonotype has ten or more counts. The V and J genes are TRBV29-1 and TRBJ1-2; 12 bases agree with TRBD1. Germline V gene sequence: CDR1 SQVTM, CDR2 ANQGSEA. The CDR3 contains 15 residues. The J segment lost 7 bases and the V segment lost 3 bases, leaving 9 bases of the junction unmatched. CDR3 DNA: TGCAGCGTTGACGCGGGACAGGGGGCGATAGGTGGCTACACCTTC. Amino acids: CSVDAGQGAIGGYTF.

In this sample, this clonotype turned up many times. The CDR3: CASSPGAETQYF. CDR3 in DNA: TGTGCCAGCAGCCCTGGGGCAGAGACCCAGTACTTC. The chain uses TRBV6-5 and TRBJ2-5; tentative D call: TRBD1 (5 bases). This CDR3 has 12 amino acids. The ends were cut back, 6 bases at V and 4 bases at J, with 9 bases in the middle. Germline V gene data show CDR1 as MNHEY and CDR2 as SVGAGI.

This clonotype was detected a few times. The rearrangement joins TRBV3-1 to TRBJ2-7; unclear D gene. V was pared by 1 base and J by 0 bases, with 7 bases between. The CDR3 length is 14 residues. The germline gives CDR1 LGHDT, CDR2 YNNKEL (reference sequence). As DNA, the CDR3 is TGTGCCAGCAGCCAAGCTGTGACCTCCTACGAGCAGTACTTC. The encoded protein is CASSQAVTSYEQYF.

The chain joins TRBV2 to TRBJ2-5; 8 bases agree with TRBD2. After removal of 6 bases from V and 1 base from J, the junction contained 7 bases not matched to a gene. The germline CDR1 and CDR2 sequences are SNHLY and FYNNEI. CDR3 length equals 15 residues. In DNA form, the CDR3 reads TGTGCCAGCAGGTCGGGGGGGCCGGCCCAAGAGACCCAGTACTTC. Protein: CASRSGGPAQETQYF.

This clonotype was seen ten or more times. This chain connects TRBV28 to TRBJ1-5; TRBD1 agrees at 9 bases. The germline gives CDR1 MDHEN, CDR2 SYDVKM. The CDR3 is made up of 15 amino acids. V shed 3 bases, J shed 5 bases, and the junction held 5 bases outside the gene matches. CDR3 nucleotides: TGTGCCAGCAGTTTTCTCCGGGACAGGGATCAGCCCCAGCATTTT. Amino acid sequence: CASSFLRDRDQPQHF.

This clonotype appeared many times. The CDR3 is CASSYLAANTEAFF. Written as DNA, the CDR3 is TGTGCCAGCAGTTACTTGGCAGCGAACACTGAAGCTTTCTTT. V usage is TRBV6-5 and J usage is TRBJ1-1; D is undetermined. V was clipped by 1 base and J by 1 base, with 7 bases between them. This CDR3 comprises 14 residues. Germline V gene lookup returns CDR1 MNHEY and CDR2 SVGAGI.

This chain connects TRBV24-1 to TRBJ2-1; D might be TRBD1 (5 bases). The germline CDR1 and CDR2 sequences are KGHDR and SFDVKD. Trimming cost V 4 bases and J 8 bases, with 11 bases left between them. The CDR3 is 13 residues long. The chain's CDR3 is CATSEPGPHEQFF. CDR3 DNA sequence: TGTGCCACCAGTGAACCAGGGCCCCATGAGCAGTTCTTC.

In this sample, this clonotype turned up many times. V is TRBV6-1 and J is TRBJ2-3; 10 bases line up with TRBD2. V trimming: 6 bases; J trimming: 4 bases; junction bases outside the gene matches: 4. CDR3 length: 14 amino acids. In germline, CDR1 is MNHNS, CDR2 SASEGT. The CDR3 protein is CASSDGTSADTQYF. The CDR3 region has the DNA TGTGCCAGCAGCGACGGGACTAGCGCAGATACGCAGTATTTT.

This clonotype was recorded many times. This chain connects TRBV4-1 to TRBJ1-5; the D is unclear. The germline CDR1 and CDR2 sequences are MGHRA and YSYEKL. CDR3 length equals 15 residues. The germline V and J ends were trimmed by 0 bases and 3 bases, with 9 bases remaining between them. The CDR3: CASSQDTDYNQPQHF. CDR3 DNA sequence: TGCGCCAGCAGCCAAGATACAGACTACAATCAGCCCCAGCATTTT.